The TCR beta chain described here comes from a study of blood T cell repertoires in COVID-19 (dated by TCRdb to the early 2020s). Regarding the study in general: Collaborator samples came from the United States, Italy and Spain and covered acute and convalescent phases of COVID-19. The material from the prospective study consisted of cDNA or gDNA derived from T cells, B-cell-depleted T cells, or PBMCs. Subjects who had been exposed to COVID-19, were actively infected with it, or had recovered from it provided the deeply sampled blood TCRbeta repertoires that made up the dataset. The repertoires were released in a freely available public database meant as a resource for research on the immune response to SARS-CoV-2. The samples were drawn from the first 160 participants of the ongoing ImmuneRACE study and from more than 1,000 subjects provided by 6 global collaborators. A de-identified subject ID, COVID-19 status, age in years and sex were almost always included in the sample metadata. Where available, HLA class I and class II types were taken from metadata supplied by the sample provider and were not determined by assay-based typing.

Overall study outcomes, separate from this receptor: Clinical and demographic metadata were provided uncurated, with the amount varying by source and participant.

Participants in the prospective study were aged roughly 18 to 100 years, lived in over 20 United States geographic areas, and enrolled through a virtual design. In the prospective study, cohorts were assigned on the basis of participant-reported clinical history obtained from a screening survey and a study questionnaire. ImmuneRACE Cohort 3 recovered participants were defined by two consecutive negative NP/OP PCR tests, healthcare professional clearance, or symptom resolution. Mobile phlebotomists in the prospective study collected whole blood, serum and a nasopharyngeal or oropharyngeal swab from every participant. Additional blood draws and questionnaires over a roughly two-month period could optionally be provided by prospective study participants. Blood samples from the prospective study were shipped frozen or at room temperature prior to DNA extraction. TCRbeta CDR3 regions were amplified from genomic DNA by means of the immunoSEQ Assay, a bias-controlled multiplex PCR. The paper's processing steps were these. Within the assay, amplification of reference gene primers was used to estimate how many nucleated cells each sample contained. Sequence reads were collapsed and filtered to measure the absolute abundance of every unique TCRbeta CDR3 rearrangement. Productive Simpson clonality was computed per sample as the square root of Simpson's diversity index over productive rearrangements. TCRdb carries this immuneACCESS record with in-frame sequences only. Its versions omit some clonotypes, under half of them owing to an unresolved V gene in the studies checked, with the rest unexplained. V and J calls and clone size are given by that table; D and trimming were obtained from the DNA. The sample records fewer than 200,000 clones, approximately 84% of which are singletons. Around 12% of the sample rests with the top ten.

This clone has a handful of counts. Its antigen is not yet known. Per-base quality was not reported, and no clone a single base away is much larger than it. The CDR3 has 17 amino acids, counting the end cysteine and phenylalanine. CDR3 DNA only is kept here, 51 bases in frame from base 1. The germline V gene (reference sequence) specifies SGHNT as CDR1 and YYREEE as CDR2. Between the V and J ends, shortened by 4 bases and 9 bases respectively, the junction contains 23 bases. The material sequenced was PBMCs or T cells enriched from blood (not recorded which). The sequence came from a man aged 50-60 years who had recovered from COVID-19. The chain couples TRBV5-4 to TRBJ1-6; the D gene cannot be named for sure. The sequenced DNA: TGTGCCAGCAGCAACCTTATCGTTGCGGGGATAGGTTCACCCCTCCACTTT. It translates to CASSNLIVAGIGSPLHF.